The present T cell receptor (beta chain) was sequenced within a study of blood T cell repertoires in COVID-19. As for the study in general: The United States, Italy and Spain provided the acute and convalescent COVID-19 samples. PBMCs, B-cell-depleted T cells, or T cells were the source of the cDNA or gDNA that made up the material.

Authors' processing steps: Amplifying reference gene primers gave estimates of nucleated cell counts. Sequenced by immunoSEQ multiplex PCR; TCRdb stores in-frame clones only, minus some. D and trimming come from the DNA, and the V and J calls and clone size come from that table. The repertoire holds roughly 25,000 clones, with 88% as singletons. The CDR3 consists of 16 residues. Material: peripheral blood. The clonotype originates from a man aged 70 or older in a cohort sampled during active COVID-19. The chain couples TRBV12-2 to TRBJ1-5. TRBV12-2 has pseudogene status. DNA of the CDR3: TGTGCAAGTCGCTTAGGCTGGCAGCCGGAGGATCAGCCCCAGCATTTT. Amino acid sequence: CASRLGWQPEDQPQHF.